The T cell receptor beta chain described here comes from a study of cytomegalovirus exposure and HLA in healthy donors. Findings and limits, study-wide: Some TCR beta chains (164 of them) were listed as cytomegalovirus-associated.

The V and J ends lost 2 bases and 4 bases respectively, with 11 bases between them. This CDR3 has 14 residues. In germline, CDR1 is MNHNS, CDR2 SASEGT. This clone was picked up a small number of times. What it recognizes is unknown. The repertoire was sequenced with immunoSEQ multiplex PCR; TCRdb's copy has only in-frame clones and lacks some. The sample has 120,000 to 150,000 clones; roughly 86% are singletons. The specimen was PBMCs. The V and J genes are TRBV6-1 and TRBJ1-1; tentatively, D is TRBD1 (6 bases). This sequence was found in a man between 18 and 35 years old in good health and CMV-seropositive. This chain's CDR3 is CASSEKGEGTEAFF. Written as DNA, the CDR3 is TGTGCCAGCAGTGAAAAGGGGGAGGGCACTGAAGCTTTCTTT.